The 4 T cell receptor beta chains below come from one sample, sequenced in a study of cytotoxic CD8 clonotypes in ibrutinib-treated CLL. Using immunoSEQ multiplex PCR, the repertoire was profiled, and TCRdb retains in-frame clones only, with some absent. The data show more than 200,000 clones, roughly 74% seen once. The sample in question was PBMCs, obtained after 24 months of ibrutinib treatment. All receptors come from a human donor with chronic lymphocytic leukemia.

V gene TRBV6-5 combines with J gene TRBJ2-7, with TRBD1 as a possible D gene (6 bases). CDR1 MNHEY and CDR2 SVGAGI come from the germline V gene. V was trimmed by 2 bases and J by 3 bases, leaving 17 bases between them. CDR3 size: 16 residues. CDR3 DNA: TGTGCCAGCAGTTACCTAGCAGGGGATTTTAGCTACGAGCAGTACTTC. This codes for CASSYLAGDFSYEQYF.

The J gene is TRBJ2-5, the V gene TRBV29-1; D is uncertain. The CDR3 totals 14 residues. The germline V gene encodes CDR1 SQVTM and CDR2 ANQGSEA. The V and J ends lost 6 bases and 2 bases respectively, with 16 bases between them. CDR3 sequence (DNA): TGCAGCGTACAAACCGGACGGGTTCAAGAGACCCAGTACTTC. Protein: CSVQTGRVQETQYF.

The chain joins TRBV5-1 to TRBJ2-7; 11 bases fit TRBD2. The CDR3 totals 15 residues. The germline gives CDR1 SGHRS, CDR2 YFSETQ. Trimming cost V 4 bases and J 7 bases; bases outside gene matches: 10. The chain's CDR3 is CASSVGTSGRGEQYF. The CDR3 coding sequence is TGCGCCAGCAGCGTTGGAACTAGCGGGAGAGGGGAGCAGTACTTC. The full variable domain, completed using reference TRBV5-1 and TRBJ2-7, is KAGVTQTPRYLIKTRGQQVTLSCSPISGHRSVSWYQQTPGQGLQFLFEYFSETQRNKGNFPGRFSGRQFSNSRSEMNVSTLELGDSALYLCASSVGTSGRGEQYFGPGTRLTVT.

CDR3: CARSFTQGRDTQYF. The DNA of the CDR3 is TGTGCCAGAAGCTTCACACAGGGAAGAGATACGCAGTATTTT. The rearrangement links TRBV5-3 to TRBJ2-3, with D possibly TRBD1 on 6 matching bases. TRBV5-3 is identified as an open reading frame with a role that is uncertain. The V and J ends lost 2 bases and 5 bases respectively, with 12 bases between them. This CDR3 comprises 14 residues.